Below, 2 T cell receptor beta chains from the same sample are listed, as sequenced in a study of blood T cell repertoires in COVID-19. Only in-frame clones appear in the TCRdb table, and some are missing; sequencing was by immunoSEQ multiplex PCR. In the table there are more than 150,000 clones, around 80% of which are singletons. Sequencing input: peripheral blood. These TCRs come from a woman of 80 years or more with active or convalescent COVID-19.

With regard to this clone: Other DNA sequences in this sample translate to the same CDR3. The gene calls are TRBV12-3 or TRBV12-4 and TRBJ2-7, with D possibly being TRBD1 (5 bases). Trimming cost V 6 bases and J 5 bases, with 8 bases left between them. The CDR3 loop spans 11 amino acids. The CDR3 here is CASRLGHEQYF. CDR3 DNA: TGTGCCAGCAGACTGGGGCACGAGCAGTACTTC.

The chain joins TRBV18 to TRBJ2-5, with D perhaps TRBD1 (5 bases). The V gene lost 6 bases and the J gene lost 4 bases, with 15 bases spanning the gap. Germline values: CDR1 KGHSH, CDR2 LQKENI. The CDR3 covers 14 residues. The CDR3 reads CASSRSGFGETQYF. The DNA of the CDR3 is TGTGCCAGCTCCCGGTCAGGGTTTGGAGAGACCCAGTACTTC.